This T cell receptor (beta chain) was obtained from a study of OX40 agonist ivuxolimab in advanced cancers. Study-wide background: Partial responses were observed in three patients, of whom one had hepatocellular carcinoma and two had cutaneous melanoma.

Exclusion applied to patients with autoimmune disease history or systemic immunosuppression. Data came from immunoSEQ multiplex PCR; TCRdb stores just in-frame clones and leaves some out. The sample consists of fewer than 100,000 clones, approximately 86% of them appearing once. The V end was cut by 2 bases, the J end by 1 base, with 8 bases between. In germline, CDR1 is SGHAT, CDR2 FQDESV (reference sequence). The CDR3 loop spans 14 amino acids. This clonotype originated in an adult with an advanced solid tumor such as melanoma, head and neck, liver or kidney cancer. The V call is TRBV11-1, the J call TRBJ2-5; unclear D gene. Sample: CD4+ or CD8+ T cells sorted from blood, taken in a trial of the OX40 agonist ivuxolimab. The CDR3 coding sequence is TGTGCCAGCAGCTTATTCGAGACCCAAGAGACCCAGTACTTC. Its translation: CASSLFETQETQYF.